This T cell receptor beta chain was observed in a study of memory CD4+ T cells and cytomegalovirus serostatus. The overall study: Of the healthy Belgian adults, 9 were CMV seropositive and 24 seronegative.

Method: immunoSEQ multiplex PCR; TCRdb's copy keeps in-frame clones and lacks some. The data contain over 75,000 clones, about 80% of them singletons. Single viable CD3+CD4+CD8-CD45RO+ cells were sorted as the memory CD4+ T cells. The germline gives CDR1 SGHRS, CDR2 YFSETQ. After removal of 5 bases from V and 4 bases from J, the junction contained 3 bases not matched to a gene. CDR3 length: 14 amino acids. The chain employs TRBV5-1 and TRBJ2-2; 9 bases agree with TRBD1. The sequence derives from an adult in good health and CMV-seropositive. The sequenced sample consisted of memory CD4+ T cells from blood. CDR3 loop: CASRDRGGTGELFF. The CDR3 coding sequence is TGCGCCAGCAGGGACAGGGGAGGCACCGGGGAGCTGTTTTTT.